What follows is one TCR beta chain and its context. The sample contains more than one DNA sequence encoding this CDR3. Data came from immunoSEQ multiplex PCR; TCRdb stores just in-frame clones and leaves some out. The repertoire holds 95,000 to 150,000 clones, with around 90% as singletons. This CDR3 comprises 15 residues. V was cut by 1 base and J by 2 bases, with 9 bases left in between. CDR1 and CDR2 (germline): SGHRS, YFSETQ. These data come from a study of blood T cell repertoires in COVID-19. About the research overall: PBMCs, B-cell-depleted T cells, or T cells were the source of the cDNA or gDNA that made up the material.

Recruited during active infection, patients (from Seattle) were subsequently followed longitudinally. Input material: peripheral blood. This receptor was obtained from an older woman with COVID-19, enrolled during active disease. The chain employs TRBV5-1 and TRBJ2-2; no definite D call. CDR3 nucleotides: TGCGCCAGCAGCTTGTCTGGCGGTAACACCGGGGAGCTGTTTTTT. It specifies CASSLSGGNTGELFF.